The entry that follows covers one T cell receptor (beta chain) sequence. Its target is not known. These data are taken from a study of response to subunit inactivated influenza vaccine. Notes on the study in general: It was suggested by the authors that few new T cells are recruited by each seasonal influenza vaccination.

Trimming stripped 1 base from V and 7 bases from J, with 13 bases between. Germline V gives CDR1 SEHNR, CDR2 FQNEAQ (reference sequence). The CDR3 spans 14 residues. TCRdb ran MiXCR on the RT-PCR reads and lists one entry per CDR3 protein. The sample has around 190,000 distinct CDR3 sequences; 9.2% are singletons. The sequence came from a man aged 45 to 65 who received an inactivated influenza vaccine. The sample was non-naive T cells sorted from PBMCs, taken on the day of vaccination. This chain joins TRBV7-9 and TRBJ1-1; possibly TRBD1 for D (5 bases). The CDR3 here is CASSLGGETNEAFF. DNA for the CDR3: TGTGCCAGCAGCTTAGGGGGGGAAACAAATGAAGCTTTCTTT.